The entry below gives a single TCR beta chain sequence along with its context. Its antigen is currently unknown. The sample is drawn from a study of OX40 agonist ivuxolimab in advanced cancers. Profiled with immunoSEQ multiplex PCR; TCRdb holds only in-frame clones, not every one. This sample has roughly 80,000 clones, with around 86% found just once. Trimming took 6 bases from V and 6 from J; bases not matched to a gene: 5. This CDR3 contains 14 residues. CDR1 and CDR2 from the germline V gene are SGDLS and YYNGEE. Study-wide points: Some patients without response likewise showed low normalized clonal expansion. Researchers did not establish what antigens the expanded peripheral T cells target.

Sequences were derived from CD4+ or CD8+ T cells sorted from blood, sampled in a trial of the OX40 agonist ivuxolimab. This chain connects TRBV9 to TRBJ1-6; TRBD1 matches at 8 bases. This receptor was taken from an adult with an advanced solid tumor such as melanoma, head and neck, liver or kidney cancer. CDR3 in DNA: TGTGCCAGCAATACAGGGGGATTTAATTCACCCCTCCACTTT. Protein: CASNTGGFNSPLHF.